This T cell receptor (beta chain) was profiled in a study of follicular helper T cells after annual influenza vaccination. Study summary: Across the 2013-2014, 2014-2015 and 2015-2016 vaccination seasons, some subjects were resampled. Findings and limits, study-wide: Each annual vaccination recalled recurring oligoclonal ICOS+CD38+ cTfh clonotypes. Change in circulating plasmablasts correlated with ICOS+CD38+ cTfh clonality change.

Comments on this clone: Its antigen remains unknown.

Clones were read by immunoSEQ multiplex PCR, and TCRdb kept only the in-frame ones, dropping some. The sample gives 3,900 or so clones, around 80% of which show up once; 0.65% to 0.95% is in the top ten. As for time point: 2014-2015 season, 7 days after vaccination. This CDR3 has 16 residues. The germline CDR1 and CDR2 sequences are MNHEY and SMNVEV (reference sequence). V lost 6 bases to trimming and J lost 4 bases; unmatched junction nucleotides: 13. V and J are TRBV27 and TRBJ1-1; TRBD1 matches at 8 bases. Sequenced here: CXCR5- memory CD4+ T cells sorted from blood, sampled 7 days after influenza vaccination. This TCR came from an adult who received the influenza vaccine. The CDR3 bases are TGTGCCAGCAGCCAACGAAGGACAGGGTGGATCACTGAAGCTTTCTTT. Its protein is CASSQRRTGWITEAFF.